This T cell receptor (beta chain) is drawn from a study of blood T cell repertoires in COVID-19. Study-level information: COVID-19 samples collected from the United States, Italy and Spain covered acute and convalescent phases.

Per the authors' pipeline: Quantification of nucleated cells was approximated via reference gene primer amplification. Measured with immunoSEQ multiplex PCR; TCRdb has only the in-frame clones, and not every one. That table gives V, J and clone size, and the DNA gave D and trimming. The sample lists 200,000 to 250,000 clones, approximately 84% seen once, with 4% to 4.5% in the top ten. The CDR3 length is 16 residues. Germline CDR1 reads KGHSH; CDR2 reads LQKENI. Trimming left V 0 bases short and J 3 bases short, with 14 bases between. Sequencing was done on a sample of peripheral blood. The sequence was collected from a man between 50 and 59 years old with acute or convalescent COVID-19. V is TRBV18 and J is TRBJ1-1; D is perhaps TRBD1 (6 bases). DNA for the CDR3: TGTGCCAGCTCACCACCGGGGGCAGGGGTGGACACTGAAGCTTTCTTT. Translation gives CASSPPGAGVDTEAFF.